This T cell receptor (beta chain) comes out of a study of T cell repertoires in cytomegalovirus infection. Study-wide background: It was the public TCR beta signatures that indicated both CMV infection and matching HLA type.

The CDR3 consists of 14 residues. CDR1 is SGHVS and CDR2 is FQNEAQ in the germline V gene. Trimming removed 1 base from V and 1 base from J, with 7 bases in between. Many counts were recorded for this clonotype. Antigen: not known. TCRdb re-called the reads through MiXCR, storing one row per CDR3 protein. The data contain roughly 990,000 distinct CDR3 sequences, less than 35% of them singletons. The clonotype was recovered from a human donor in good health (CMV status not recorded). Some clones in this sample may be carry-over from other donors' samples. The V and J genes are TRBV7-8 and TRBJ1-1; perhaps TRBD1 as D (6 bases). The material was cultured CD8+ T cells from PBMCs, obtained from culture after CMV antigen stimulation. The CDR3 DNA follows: TGTGCCAGCAGCTTAGAGGGGGGGAACACTGAAGCTTTCTTT. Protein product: CASSLEGGNTEAFF. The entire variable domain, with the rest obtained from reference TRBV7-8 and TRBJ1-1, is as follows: GAGVSQSPRYKVAKRGQDVALRCDPISGHVSLFWYQQALGQGPEFLTYFQNEAQLDKSGLPSDRFFAERPEGSVSTLKIQRTQQEDSAVYLCASSLEGGNTEAFFGQGTRLTVV.